These 29 T cell receptor beta chains originate from one sample sequenced in a study of T cell responses to AZD1222 COVID-19 vaccine. Generated by immunoSEQ multiplex PCR, the TCRdb table keeps only in-frame clones and is missing some. The repertoire consists of fewer than 200,000 clones, with around nine tenths occurring once and the leading ten covering around 10%. The sequenced sample was peripheral blood, obtained 28 days after the second AZD1222 dose. The receptor source for this set is an adult who received the AZD1222 COVID-19 vaccine.

The chain has TRBV15 and TRBJ1-4; tentative D call: TRBD1 (5 bases). The CDR3 runs to 15 residues. V was trimmed by 4 bases and J by 7 bases, leaving 16 bases between them. Germline loops: CDR1 LNHNV, CDR2 YYDKDF (reference sequence). CDR3 amino acids: CATSTRGGGREKLFF. In DNA, the CDR3 is TGTGCCACCAGCACCCGGGGCGGCGGGCGTGAAAAACTGTTTTTT.

The chain is built from TRBV29-1 and TRBJ2-7, with D perhaps matching TRBD2 (6 bases). V was shortened by 6 bases and J by 2 bases, with 14 bases between the two germline ends. The CDR3 has 13 residues. CDR1 SQVTM and CDR2 ANQGSEA come from the germline V gene. This CDR3 is CSVAGTSAYEQYF. The CDR3 DNA sequence: TGCAGCGTGGCCGGGACTTCAGCCTACGAGCAGTACTTC.

This clone was seen more than once but under ten times. The genes are TRBV9 and TRBJ1-2, with 11 positions matching TRBD1. The germline CDR1 and CDR2 sequences are SGDLS and YYNGEE. The CDR3 sequence is 15 residues long. J gave up 4 bases and V 4 bases, and 6 bases lay outside the gene matches. The CDR3, as DNA: TGTGCCAGCAGCCCGTGGACAGGGGGCAGCTATGGCTACACCTTC. This translates into CASSPWTGGSYGYTF.

This clone was observed a few times. The chain employs TRBV19 and TRBJ2-7; 8 bases agree with TRBD2. Germline trimming cut 10 bases from V and 2 bases from J; bases unmatched to any gene: 4. Germline V gives CDR1 LNHDA, CDR2 SQIVND (reference sequence). CDR3 length: 12 residues. The DNA for the CDR3 is TGTGCCACCGCGGGGGGCCCCTACGAGCAGTACTTC. As protein: CATAGGPYEQYF.

The chain recombines TRBV5-1 with TRBJ1-1; TRBD1 might be the D (6 bases). The ends were cut back, 4 bases at V and 4 bases at J, with 17 bases in the middle. This CDR3 is built from 15 residues. The germline V gene encodes CDR1 SGHRS and CDR2 YFSETQ. CDR3 region: CASSDTMGAGTEAFF. In DNA, the CDR3 is TGCGCCAGCAGCGACACCATGGGGGCGGGCACTGAAGCTTTCTTT. Variable domain in full (rest from reference TRBV5-1 and TRBJ1-1): KAGVTQTPRYLIKTRGQQVTLSCSPISGHRSVSWYQQTPGQGLQFLFEYFSETQRNKGNFPGRFSGRQFSNSRSEMNVSTLELGDSALYLCASSDTMGAGTEAFFGQGTRLTVV.

This chain links TRBV2 with TRBJ1-4, with TRBD1 as a possible D gene (5 bases). Germline CDR1 reads SNHLY; CDR2 reads FYNNEI. Trimming removed 0 bases from V and 5 bases from J, with 7 bases in between. CDR3 length: 14 residues. This chain's CDR3 is CASSEAGQNEKLFF. In DNA form, the CDR3 reads TGTGCCAGCAGTGAAGCGGGGCAGAATGAAAAACTGTTTTTT. The full variable domain, its missing parts supplied by reference TRBV2 and TRBJ1-4, is EPEVTQTPSHQVTQMGQEVILRCVPISNHLYFYWYRQILGQKVEFLVSFYNNEISEKSEIFDDQFSVERPDGSNFTLKIRSTKLEDSAMYFCASSEAGQNEKLFFGSGTQLSVL.

Turning to this clone: The identical CDR3 is also encoded by other nucleotide sequences in the sample. The chain couples TRBV5-1 to TRBJ2-3; D ambiguous. V was pared by 2 bases and J by 0 bases, with 7 bases between. The CDR3 contains 14 residues. Germline CDR1 is SGHRS and CDR2 is YFSETQ. The chain's CDR3 is CASSLGLSTDTQYF. DNA for the CDR3: TGCGCCAGCAGCTTAGGTCTCAGCACAGATACGCAGTATTTT.

V usage is TRBV20-1 and J usage is TRBJ2-7; 7 bases fit TRBD1. V lost 5 bases, J lost 9 bases, and 7 bases stayed unmatched. This CDR3 has 11 residues. Germline V gene data show CDR1 as DFQATT and CDR2 as SNEGSKA (reference sequence). CDR3 sequence reads: CSASGQEGQYF. DNA for the CDR3: TGCAGTGCTTCCGGACAGGAAGGGCAGTACTTC.

The CDR3 reads CAWSGPITENSPLHF. DNA for the CDR3: TGTGCCTGGAGTGGTCCGATCACAGAGAACTCACCCCTCCACTTT. V is TRBV30 and J is TRBJ1-6; D is uncertain. This CDR3 is 15 amino acids long. V dropped 1 base and J dropped 10 bases, with 17 bases sitting between them. The V gene's germline CDR1 is GTSNPN and CDR2 SVGIG (reference sequence).

The genes are TRBV4-1 and TRBJ2-5; D is perhaps TRBD1 or TRBD2 (5 bases each). Deletions cut 1 base from V and 4 bases from J, with 10 bases between. The germline V gene has CDR1 MGHRA and CDR2 YSYEKL. This CDR3 is 14 amino acids long. DNA for the CDR3: TGCGCCAGCAGCCAAGTGGGGGTGCGAGAGACCCAGTACTTC. Encoded protein: CASSQVGVRETQYF.

The chain is built from TRBV18 and TRBJ2-5, with D perhaps matching TRBD1 (5 bases). V shed 1 base and J shed 0 bases, with 9 bases lying between them. The CDR3 loop spans 15 amino acids. Per the germline V gene, CDR1 is KGHSH and CDR2 is LQKENI. Here the CDR3 DNA reads TGTGCCAGCTCACCACAGGGGAACTACCAAGAGACCCAGTACTTC. Protein product: CASSPQGNYQETQYF.

The chain joins TRBV30 to TRBJ1-2; D remains ambiguous. The CDR3 has 16 amino acids. Germline values: CDR1 GTSNPN, CDR2 SVGIG (reference sequence). V was clipped by 2 bases and J by 2 bases, with 18 bases between them. CDR3 nucleotide sequence: TGTGCCTGGAGTTTGAAAGGATCCGAACTGAACTATGGCTACACCTTC. Translation: CAWSLKGSELNYGYTF.

V and J are TRBV7-9 and TRBJ1-4; D possibly corresponds to TRBD1 (6 bases). V lost 5 bases, J lost 0 bases, and 13 bases lay in between. CDR1 and CDR2 (germline): SEHNR, FQNEAQ (reference sequence). The CDR3 sequence is 16 residues long. CDR3 loop: CASSQGGQSTNEKLFF. CDR3 nucleotide sequence: TGTGCCAGCAGCCAAGGGGGGCAGTCAACTAATGAAAAACTGTTTTTT.

This chain connects TRBV19 to TRBJ2-1; TRBD2 might be the D (7 bases). CDR3 length equals 17 residues. Germline assignment: CDR1 LNHDA and CDR2 SQIVND (reference sequence). V lost 0 bases, J lost 0 bases, and 12 bases lay in between. The CDR3 loop is CASSIEGGGSSYNEQFF. The CDR3 DNA reads TGTGCCAGTAGTATAGAGGGAGGGGGGAGCTCCTACAATGAGCAGTTCTTC.

The chain uses TRBV6-5 and TRBJ1-2, with D tentatively TRBD1 (5 bases). V lost 6 bases and J 11 bases, leaving 16 bases between the germline ends. The CDR3 covers 12 residues. Germline V gives CDR1 MNHEY, CDR2 SVGAGI. The CDR3 sequence is CASSPQSGQYTF. The CDR3 bases are TGTGCCAGCAGCCCCCAATCAGGGCAGTACACCTTC.

The J gene is TRBJ2-6, the V gene TRBV9; 12 positions match TRBD2. Germline V gives CDR1 SGDLS, CDR2 YYNGEE. V shed 4 bases and J 0 bases; nucleotides not matched to a gene: 2. This CDR3 has 17 residues. In DNA, the CDR3 is TGTGCCAGCAGCCTGGGACTAGCGGGCTCTGGGGCCAACGTCCTGACTTTC. Its translation: CASSLGLAGSGANVLTF. The full variable domain, with the rest looked up from reference TRBV9 and TRBJ2-6, is DSGVTQTPKHLITATGQRVTLRCSPRSGDLSVYWYQQSLDQGLQFLIQYYNGEERAKGNILERFSAQQFPDLHSELNLSSLELGDSALYFCASSLGLAGSGANVLTFGAGSRLTVL.

The chain is built from TRBV9 and TRBJ2-2; TRBD2 is a possible D gene (6 bases). The CDR3 contains 14 residues. The V gene lost 1 base and the J gene lost 4 bases, with 8 bases spanning the gap. Germline assignment: CDR1 SGDLS and CDR2 YYNGEE. In nucleotides, the CDR3 is TGTGCCAGCAGCGTAACTAGCATCACCGGGGAGCTGTTTTTT. It translates to CASSVTSITGELFF.

The chain has TRBV4-1 and TRBJ1-3; D unresolved. Germline V gene lookup returns CDR1 MGHRA and CDR2 YSYEKL. This CDR3 is built from 13 residues. V dropped 0 bases and J dropped 4 bases, with 4 bases sitting between them. The CDR3 sequence: CASSQEWGNTIYF. The CDR3 region has the DNA TGCGCCAGCAGCCAAGAGTGGGGAAACACCATATATTTT.

This clone showed up just once. The J gene is TRBJ2-1, the V gene TRBV7-9; D unresolved. CDR1 SEHNR and CDR2 FQNEAQ come from the germline V gene (reference sequence). The CDR3 consists of 15 residues. V was pared by 5 bases and J by 1 base, with 12 bases between. The CDR3 DNA reads TGTGCCAGCAGCCCGAACCGCGGATCCTACAATGAGCAGTTCTTC. This sequence encodes CASSPNRGSYNEQFF.

This chain joins TRBV11-2 and TRBJ1-2; D not certain. The V end was cut by 5 bases, the J end by 0 bases, with 13 bases between. Germline V gene lookup returns CDR1 SGHAT and CDR2 FQNNGV. The CDR3 spans 15 residues. The CDR3 region has the DNA TGTGCCAGCAGCCGCACGGGCGGAGCTAACTATGGCTACACCTTC. Its protein product is CASSRTGGANYGYTF.

The CDR3 reads CAISDLAGYEQYF. In DNA, the CDR3 is TGTGCCATCAGTGATCTAGCAGGTTACGAGCAGTACTTC. The chain is built from TRBV10-3 and TRBJ2-7; TRBD2 is a possible D gene (5 bases). The CDR3 is 13 residues long. Germline values: CDR1 ENHRY, CDR2 SYGVKD. Trimming removed 3 bases from V and 4 bases from J, with 10 bases in between.

The chain carries TRBV3-1 (or the pseudogene TRBV3-2) and TRBJ2-7; D is perhaps TRBD1 (6 bases). The CDR3 contains 14 residues. Germline V gene lookup returns CDR1 LGHDT and CDR2 YNNKEL (reference sequence). The ends were cut back, 4 bases at V and 0 bases at J, with 10 bases in the middle. CDR3: CASSPGQRSYEQYF. The CDR3 bases are TGTGCCAGCAGCCCCGGACAGCGCTCCTACGAGCAGTACTTC.

The chain couples TRBV7-8 to TRBJ1-2; 8 bases are shared with TRBD1. The CDR3 consists of 14 residues. The V segment lost 4 bases and the J segment 6 bases; nucleotides outside the gene matches: 7. The V gene's germline CDR1 is SGHVS and CDR2 FQNEAQ. The CDR3: CASSSRTGRDGYTF. The CDR3, as DNA: TGTGCCAGCAGCTCCCGGACAGGGCGGGATGGCTACACCTTC.

V and J are TRBV18 and TRBJ1-1, with 7 bases matching TRBD1. Germline V gives CDR1 KGHSH, CDR2 LQKENI. There are 16 residues in the CDR3. J gave up 6 bases and V 3 bases, and 13 bases lay outside the gene matches. CDR3 region: CASSPTIDREVSEAFF. CDR3 DNA sequence: TGTGCCAGCTCACCGACGATAGACAGGGAAGTCTCTGAAGCTTTCTTT.

The chain recombines TRBV19 with TRBJ1-5; possible D gene TRBD1, 5 bases. The CDR3 loop spans 19 amino acids. Germline CDR1 LNHDA, CDR2 SQIVND (reference sequence). V was pared by 3 bases and J by 3 bases, with 24 bases between. CDR3 amino acids: CASSMAGGGRGRSNQPQHF. CDR3 in DNA: TGTGCCAGTAGTATGGCCGGGGGAGGGAGAGGTCGGTCCAATCAGCCCCAGCATTTT. Using reference TRBV19 and TRBJ1-5 for the parts outside the CDR3, the full variable domain is DGGITQSPKYLFRKEGQNVTLSCEQNLNHDAMYWYRQDPGQGLRLIYYSQIVNDFQKGDIAEGYSVSREKKESFPLTVTSAQKNPTAFYLCASSMAGGGRGRSNQPQHFGDGTRLSIL.

The chain recombines TRBV12-3 or TRBV12-4 with TRBJ2-7; 9 positions match TRBD1. Losses at the gene ends were 11 bases for V and 5 bases for J; bases not matched to a gene: 10. The CDR3 runs to 13 residues. The CDR3 DNA reads as TGTGCCTGCGACTTGACAGGGGGTAACGAGCAGTACTTC. This encodes CACDLTGGNEQYF.

This sequence joins TRBV4-1 and TRBJ2-2, with D possibly being TRBD1 (5 bases). The germline V gene has CDR1 MGHRA and CDR2 YSYEKL. This CDR3 comprises 15 residues. Trimming pared 3 bases from V and 1 base from J, leaving 9 bases between. The CDR3 is CASSHFQGNTGELFF. CDR3 sequence (DNA): TGCGCCAGCAGCCACTTCCAGGGGAACACCGGGGAGCTGTTTTTT.

The chain recombines TRBV7-9 with TRBJ1-1; D not certain. V was shortened by 4 bases and J by 10 bases, with 10 bases between the two germline ends. Germline lookup yields CDR1 SEHNR and CDR2 FQNEAQ (reference sequence). This CDR3 has 11 residues. CDR3 in amino acids: CASSSRVGAFF. The CDR3 bases are TGTGCCAGCAGCTCTAGGGTCGGAGCTTTCTTT. Variable domain in full (rest from reference TRBV7-9 and TRBJ1-1): DTGVSQNPRHKITKRGQNVTFRCDPISEHNRLYWYRQTLGQGPEFLTYFQNEAQLEKSRLLSDRFSAERPKGSFSTLEIQRTEQGDSAMYLCASSSRVGAFFGQGTRLTVV.

V is TRBV7-6 and J is TRBJ1-1; TRBD1 is a possible D gene (5 bases). V gave up 1 base and J gave up 5 bases, with 8 bases separating them. Germline values: CDR1 SGHVS, CDR2 FNYEAQ. The CDR3 spans 13 residues. The CDR3 DNA follows: TGTGCCAGCAGCTTAGGAGGGGTGACTGAAGCTTTCTTT. Translation: CASSLGGVTEAFF.